This TCR beta chain was identified in a study of PD-L1 blockade in urothelial cancer. Whole-study context: Administration of atezolizumab to patients began at some point between 2013 and 2015, at 1,200 mg intravenously every 3 weeks. Patients had received 0 to 3 prior chemotherapy regimens. Blood was analyzed 3 weeks (second dose) and 6 weeks after treatment start. The median T cell count in blood samples was some 150,000.

Stated time point: peripheral blood 6 weeks after treatment start. This table comes from immunoSEQ multiplex PCR, and its TCRdb copy is limited to in-frame clones, with some not included. The sample records fewer than 90,000 clones, approximately 90% being singletons. V shed 6 bases, J shed 0 bases, and the junction held 11 bases outside the gene matches. Looked up from germline, CDR1 is ENHRY and CDR2 is SYGVKD. The CDR3 has 18 residues. This sequence was found in a woman older than 75 with urothelial cancer. Here the sequenced sample was PBMCs, taken around atezolizumab (anti-PD-L1) treatment. This chain links TRBV10-3 with TRBJ2-1; 10 nucleotides line up with TRBD2. The CDR3 loop is CAIRPGLAHLSSYNEQFF. The CDR3 DNA is TGTGCCATCAGGCCGGGACTAGCGCATCTTAGCTCCTACAATGAGCAGTTCTTC.